Below are 8 T cell receptor beta chains sequenced from a single sample in a study of beta chain features in type 1 diabetes (dated by TCRdb to 2017 to 2018). Paper-wide results and their limitations: Type 1 diabetes patients showed a moderate but significant shortening of TCRB CDR3 length in all four CD4+ subsets.

These receptors have no known antigen. The library was prepared using the immunoSEQ multiplex PCR assay. The entire isolated RNA was reverse transcribed using the High Capacity cDNA Reverse Transcription Kit, and thus expressed TCRB transcripts were sequenced. This immuneACCESS table, as held by TCRdb, lists in-frame sequences with V and J called but not all clones. Of the missing ones, under half trace to an unresolved V gene in checked studies; the others have no known cause. The sample includes around 150,000 clones, with almost 65% observed a single time. The top ten constitute about 0.091% of the sample. The sequenced material came from naive CD4+ T cells from blood. The cell subset or site label corresponds to: true naive CD4+ T cells. These receptors were obtained from a young man with type 1 diabetes.

The chain carries TRBV7-9 and TRBJ2-2, with TRBD1 matching over 8 bases. There are 15 residues in the CDR3. Trimming removed 4 bases from V and 4 bases from J; junction bases left unmatched: 5. Germline CDR1 and CDR2: SEHNR and FQNEAQ (reference sequence). The CDR3 DNA sequence: TGTGCCAGCAGCTCGACGGACAGGGTCACCGGGGAGCTGTTTTTT. Protein: CASSSTDRVTGELFF.

The CDR3 is CASNPDRGEETQYF. CDR3 sequence (DNA): TGTGCCAGCAATCCGGACAGGGGAGAGGAGACCCAGTACTTC. The chain is built from TRBV2 and TRBJ2-5; 9 bases map to TRBD1. Trimming took 7 bases from V and 5 from J; bases not matched to a gene: 8. This CDR3 comprises 14 residues. The germline V gene has CDR1 SNHLY and CDR2 FYNNEI.

This chain joins TRBV7-9 and TRBJ2-4; D remains ambiguous. V was clipped by 3 bases and J by 8 bases, with 14 bases between them. Germline V gene lookup returns CDR1 SEHNR and CDR2 FQNEAQ (reference sequence). The CDR3 extends over 14 amino acids. The CDR3, as DNA: TGTGCCAGCAGCTTCGGCCGGTCGATGGACATTCAGTACTTC. This codes for CASSFGRSMDIQYF.

The CDR3 sequence is CSVAKPLGDTEAFF. For the CDR3, the DNA is TGCAGCGTTGCCAAGCCCCTGGGAGACACTGAAGCTTTCTTT. The chain couples TRBV29-1 to TRBJ1-1; no clear D gene. The V and J ends lost 4 bases and 3 bases respectively, with 15 bases between them. The CDR3 spans 14 residues. Germline V gene data show CDR1 as SQVTM and CDR2 as ANQGSEA.

This clone was seen just once. The CDR3 bases are TGTGCCTGGATGGCAGGGCCCAACACTGAAGCTTTCTTT. Translated, it gives CAWMAGPNTEAFF. V and J are TRBV30 and TRBJ1-1; maybe TRBD1 (5 bases). Trimming took off 4 bases at V and 2 bases at J, with 11 bases between the two ends. The CDR3 length is 13 residues. The V gene's germline CDR1 is GTSNPN and CDR2 SVGIG (reference sequence).

This clone has just a few counts. The V gene is TRBV29-1, the J gene TRBJ1-2, with TRBD1 as a possible D gene (6 bases). The germline CDR1 and CDR2 sequences are SQVTM and ANQGSEA. The CDR3 has 11 residues. Trimming shortened V by 6 bases and J by 12 bases, and 17 bases separated the two germline ends. The CDR3 DNA sequence: TGCAGCGTATACACCTACAGGGAGAACACCTTC. Translated: CSVYTYRENTF.

This chain joins TRBV19 and TRBJ2-5, with 9 nucleotides matching TRBD1. The V gene's germline CDR1 is LNHDA and CDR2 SQIVND (reference sequence). This CDR3 region has 13 residues. J lost 2 bases, V lost 6 bases, and 1 base had no gene match. CDR3 coding DNA: TGTGCCAGTAGCGGGACAGGGCAAGAGACCCAGTACTTC. Its translation is CASSGTGQETQYF.

The DNA of the CDR3 is TGTGCCAGCAGCTTAGGCGGGGACACAGATACGCAGTATTTT. Its translation: CASSLGGDTDTQYF. The chain links TRBV7-9 to TRBJ2-3, with D maybe TRBD2 (6 bases). CDR1 SEHNR and CDR2 FQNEAQ come from the germline V gene (reference sequence). Trimming removed 1 base from V and 2 bases from J, with 7 bases in between. CDR3 length: 14 residues.